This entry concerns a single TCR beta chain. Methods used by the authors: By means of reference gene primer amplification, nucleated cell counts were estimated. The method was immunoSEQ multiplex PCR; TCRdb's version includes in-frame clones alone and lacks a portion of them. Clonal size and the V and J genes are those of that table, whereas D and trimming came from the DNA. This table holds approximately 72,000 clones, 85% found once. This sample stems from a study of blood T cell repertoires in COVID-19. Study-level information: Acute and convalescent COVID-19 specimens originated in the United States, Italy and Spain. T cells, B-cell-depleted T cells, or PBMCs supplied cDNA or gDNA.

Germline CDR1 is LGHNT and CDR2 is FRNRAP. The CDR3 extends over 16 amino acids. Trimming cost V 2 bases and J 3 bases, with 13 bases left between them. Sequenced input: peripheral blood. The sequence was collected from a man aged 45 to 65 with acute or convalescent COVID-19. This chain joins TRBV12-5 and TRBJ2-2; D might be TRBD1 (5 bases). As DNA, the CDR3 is TGTGCTAGTGGTTTGCCAGGGTATCGGTACACCGGGGAGCTGTTTTTT. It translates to CASGLPGYRYTGELFF.